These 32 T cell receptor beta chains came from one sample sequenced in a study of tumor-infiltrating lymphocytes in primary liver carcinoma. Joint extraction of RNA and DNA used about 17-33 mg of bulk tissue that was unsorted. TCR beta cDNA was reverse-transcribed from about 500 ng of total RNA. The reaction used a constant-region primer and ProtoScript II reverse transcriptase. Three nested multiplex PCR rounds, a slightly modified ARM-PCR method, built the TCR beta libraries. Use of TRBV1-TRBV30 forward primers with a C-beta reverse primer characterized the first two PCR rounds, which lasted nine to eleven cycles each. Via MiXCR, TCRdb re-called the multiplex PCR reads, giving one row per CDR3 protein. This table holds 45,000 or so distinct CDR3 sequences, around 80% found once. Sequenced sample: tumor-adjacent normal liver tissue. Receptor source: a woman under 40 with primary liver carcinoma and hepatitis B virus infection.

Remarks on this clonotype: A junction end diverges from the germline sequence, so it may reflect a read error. The CDR3 here is CASSWGAGYSTYSEQFF. The CDR3 nucleotides are TGCGCCAGCAGCTGGGGCGCGGGATACTCAACGTACAGTGAGCAGTTCTTC. V and J are TRBV5-1 and TRBJ2-1; D is possibly TRBD2 (6 bases). CDR1 is SGHRS, CDR2 YFSETQ, per germline. This CDR3 contains 17 residues.

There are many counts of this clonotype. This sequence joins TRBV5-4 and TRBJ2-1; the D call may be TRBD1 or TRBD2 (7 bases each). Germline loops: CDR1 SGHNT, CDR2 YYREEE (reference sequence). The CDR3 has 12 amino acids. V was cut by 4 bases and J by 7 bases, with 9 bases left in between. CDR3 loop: CASSQGGNEQFF. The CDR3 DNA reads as TGTGCCAGCAGCCAGGGGGGGAATGAGCAGTTCTTC.

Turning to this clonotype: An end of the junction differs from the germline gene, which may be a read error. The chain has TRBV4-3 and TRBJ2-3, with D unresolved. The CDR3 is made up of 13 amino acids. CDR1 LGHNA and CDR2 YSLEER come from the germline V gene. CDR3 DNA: TGCGCCAGCAACCAAGAATGCACAGATACGCAGTATTTT. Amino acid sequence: CASNQECTDTQYF.

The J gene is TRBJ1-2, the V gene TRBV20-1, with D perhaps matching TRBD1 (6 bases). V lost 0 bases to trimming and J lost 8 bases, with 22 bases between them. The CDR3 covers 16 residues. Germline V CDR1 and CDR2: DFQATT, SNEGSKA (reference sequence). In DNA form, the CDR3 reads TGCAGTGCTAGAGATTACTTATACAGGGTAGGAGAAGGCTACACCTTC. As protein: CSARDYLYRVGEGYTF.

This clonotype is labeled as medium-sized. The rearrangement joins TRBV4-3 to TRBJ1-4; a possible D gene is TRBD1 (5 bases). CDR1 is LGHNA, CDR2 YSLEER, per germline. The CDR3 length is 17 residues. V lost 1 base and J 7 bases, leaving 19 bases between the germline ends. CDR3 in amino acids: CASSQGGRGDTPEKLFF. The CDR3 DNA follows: TGCGCCAGCAGCCAAGGAGGCCGGGGCGACACCCCTGAAAAACTGTTTTTT.

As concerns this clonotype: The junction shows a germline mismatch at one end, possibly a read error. The CDR3: CVSSLRTSASAGELFF. In nucleotides, the CDR3 is TGTGTCAGCAGTTTGAGGACTAGCGCGAGTGCCGGGGAGCTGTTTTTT. The J gene is TRBJ2-2, the V gene TRBV12-3 or TRBV12-4; 9 bases align to TRBD2. The CDR3 is 16 amino acids.

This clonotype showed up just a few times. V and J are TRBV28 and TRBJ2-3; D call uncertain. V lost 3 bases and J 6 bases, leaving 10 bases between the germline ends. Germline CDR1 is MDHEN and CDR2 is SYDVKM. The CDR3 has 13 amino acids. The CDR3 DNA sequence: TGTGCCAGCAGTTTTAACAGCGCTGATACGCAGTATTTT. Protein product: CASSFNSADTQYF.

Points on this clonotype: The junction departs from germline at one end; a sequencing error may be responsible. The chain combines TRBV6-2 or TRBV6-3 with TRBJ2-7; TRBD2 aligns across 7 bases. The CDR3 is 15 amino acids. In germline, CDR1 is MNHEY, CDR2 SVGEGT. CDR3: CAGSPFAGAKNEQYF. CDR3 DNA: TGTGCCGGCAGCCCGTTTGCGGGAGCCAAGAACGAGCAGTACTTC.

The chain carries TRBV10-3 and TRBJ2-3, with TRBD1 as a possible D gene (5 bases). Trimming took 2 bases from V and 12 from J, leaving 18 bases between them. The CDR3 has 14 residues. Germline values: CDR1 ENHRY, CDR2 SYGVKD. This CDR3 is CAISEGLGTGTQYF. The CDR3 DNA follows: TGTGCCATCAGTGAGGGGTTGGGCACAGGTACACAGTATTTT.

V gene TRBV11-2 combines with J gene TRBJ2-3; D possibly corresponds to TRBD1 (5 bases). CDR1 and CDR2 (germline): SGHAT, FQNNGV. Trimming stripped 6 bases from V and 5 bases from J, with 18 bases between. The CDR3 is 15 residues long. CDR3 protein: CASRLPGQFIDTQYF. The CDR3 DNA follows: TGTGCCAGCAGACTACCTGGACAATTCATAGATACGCAGTATTTT.

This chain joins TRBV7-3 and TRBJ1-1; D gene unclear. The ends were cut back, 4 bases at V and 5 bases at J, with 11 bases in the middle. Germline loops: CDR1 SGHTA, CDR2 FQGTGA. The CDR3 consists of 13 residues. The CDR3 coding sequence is TGTGCCAGCAGCTCCGGAGTAGTGACTGAAGCTTTCTTT. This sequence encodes CASSSGVVTEAFF.

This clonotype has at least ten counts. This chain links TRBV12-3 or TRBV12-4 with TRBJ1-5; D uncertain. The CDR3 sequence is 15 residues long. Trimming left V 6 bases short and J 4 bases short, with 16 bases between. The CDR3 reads CASRDTGIGNQPQHF. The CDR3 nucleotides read TGTGCCAGCAGAGACACGGGGATCGGGAATCAGCCCCAGCATTTT.

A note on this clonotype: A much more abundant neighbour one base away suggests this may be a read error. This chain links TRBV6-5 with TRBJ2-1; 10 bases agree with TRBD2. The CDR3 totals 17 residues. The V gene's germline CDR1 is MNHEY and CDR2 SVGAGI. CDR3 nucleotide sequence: TGTGCCAGCAGTTACTCCTTCTGGACTAGCGGTTACAATGAGGAGTTCTTC. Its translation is CASSYSFWTSGYNEEFF.

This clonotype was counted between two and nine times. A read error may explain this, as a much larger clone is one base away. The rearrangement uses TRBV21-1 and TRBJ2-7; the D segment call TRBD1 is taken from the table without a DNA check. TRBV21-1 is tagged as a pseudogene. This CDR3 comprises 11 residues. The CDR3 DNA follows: TGTACCCGCGCCCCCGGCTGCGAGCAGTACTTC. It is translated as CTRAPGCEQYF.

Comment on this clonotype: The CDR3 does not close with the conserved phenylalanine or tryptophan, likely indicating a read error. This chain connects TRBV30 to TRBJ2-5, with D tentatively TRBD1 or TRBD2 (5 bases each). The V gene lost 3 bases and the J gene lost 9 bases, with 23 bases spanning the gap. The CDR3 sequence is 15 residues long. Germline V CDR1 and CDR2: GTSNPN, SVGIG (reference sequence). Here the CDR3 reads CAWSTVGTGMGAQYI. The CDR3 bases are TGTGCCTGGAGCACCGTGGGGACCGGTATGGGGGCCCAGTACATC.

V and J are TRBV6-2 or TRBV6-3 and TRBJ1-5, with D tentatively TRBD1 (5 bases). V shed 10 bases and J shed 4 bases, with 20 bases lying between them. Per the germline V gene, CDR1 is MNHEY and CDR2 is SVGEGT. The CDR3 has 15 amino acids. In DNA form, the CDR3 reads TGTGCCACCAGGGAGGGTCGTGGGAGTAATCAGCCCCAGCATTTT. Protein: CATREGRGSNQPQHF.

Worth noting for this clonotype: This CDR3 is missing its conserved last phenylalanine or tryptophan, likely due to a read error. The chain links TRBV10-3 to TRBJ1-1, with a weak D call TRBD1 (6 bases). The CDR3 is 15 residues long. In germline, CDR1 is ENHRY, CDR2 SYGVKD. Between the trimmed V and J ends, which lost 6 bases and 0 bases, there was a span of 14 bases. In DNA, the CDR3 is TGTGCCATCAGCATCGGGACAATGCTGAACACTGAAGCTTTCTCT. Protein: CAISIGTMLNTEAFS.

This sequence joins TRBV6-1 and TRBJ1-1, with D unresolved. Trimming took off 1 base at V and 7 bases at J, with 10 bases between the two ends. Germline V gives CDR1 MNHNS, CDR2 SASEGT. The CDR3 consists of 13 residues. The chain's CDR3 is CASSEDSHIEAFF. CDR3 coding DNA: TGTGCCAGCAGTGAAGACAGCCATATTGAAGCTTTCTTT.

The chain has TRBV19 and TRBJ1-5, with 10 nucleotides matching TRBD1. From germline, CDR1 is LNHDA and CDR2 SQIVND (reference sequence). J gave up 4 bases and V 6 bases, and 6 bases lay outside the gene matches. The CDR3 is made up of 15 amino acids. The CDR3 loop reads CASRPGQGWNQPQHF. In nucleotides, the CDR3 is TGTGCCAGTAGGCCGGGACAGGGGTGGAATCAGCCCCAGCATTTT.

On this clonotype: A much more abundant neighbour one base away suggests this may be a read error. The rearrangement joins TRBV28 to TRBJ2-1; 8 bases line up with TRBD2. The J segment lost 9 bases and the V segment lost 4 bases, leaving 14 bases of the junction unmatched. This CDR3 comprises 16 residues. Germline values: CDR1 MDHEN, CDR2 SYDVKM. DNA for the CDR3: TGTGCCAGCAGTTACCGGACTAGCAGGAGGTTGGGTGAGCAGTTCTTC. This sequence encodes CASSYRTSRRLGEQFF.

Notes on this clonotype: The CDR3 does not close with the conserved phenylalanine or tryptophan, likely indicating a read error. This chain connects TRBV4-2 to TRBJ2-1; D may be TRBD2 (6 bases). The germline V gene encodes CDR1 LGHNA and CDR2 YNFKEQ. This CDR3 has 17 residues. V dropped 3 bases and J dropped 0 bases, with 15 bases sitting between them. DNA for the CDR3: TGTGCCAGCAGCCACTCCCTAGCGACTGCCTCCTACAATGAGCAGTTCTTA. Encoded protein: CASSHSLATASYNEQFL.

The CDR3 DNA is TGTGCCAGCATCCAGGAACACCTAGGACAGGGGGGGCCGCGCGAGCAGTACTTC. This sequence encodes CASIQEHLGQGGPREQYF. The chain joins TRBV4-2 to TRBJ2-7, with 10 bases lining up with TRBD1. Trimming removed 7 bases from V and 6 bases from J; junction bases left unmatched: 21. Germline CDR1 and CDR2: LGHNA and YNFKEQ. The CDR3 spans 18 residues.

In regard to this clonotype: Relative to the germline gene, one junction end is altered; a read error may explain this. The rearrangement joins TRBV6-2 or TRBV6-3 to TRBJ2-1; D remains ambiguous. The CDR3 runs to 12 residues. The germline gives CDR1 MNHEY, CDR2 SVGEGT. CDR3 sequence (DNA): TGTGCCAGCAGCCGAACCAGGAATGAGCTGTTCTTC. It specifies CASSRTRNELFF.

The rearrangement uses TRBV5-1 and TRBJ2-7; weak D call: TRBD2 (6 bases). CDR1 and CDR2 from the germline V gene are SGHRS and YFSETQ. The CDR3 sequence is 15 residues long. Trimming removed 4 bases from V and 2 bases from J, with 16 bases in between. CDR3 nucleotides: TGCGCCAGCAGCCTCTGTAGCGGTGATACCTACGAGCAGTACTTC. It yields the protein CASSLCSGDTYEQYF.

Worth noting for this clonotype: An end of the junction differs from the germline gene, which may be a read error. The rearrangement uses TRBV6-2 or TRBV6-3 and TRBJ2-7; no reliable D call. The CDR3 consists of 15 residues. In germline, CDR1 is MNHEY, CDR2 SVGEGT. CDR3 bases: TGTACCAGCAGCCTCATTCCAAGGGTATCCTACGAGCAGTACTTC. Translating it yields CTSSLIPRVSYEQYF.

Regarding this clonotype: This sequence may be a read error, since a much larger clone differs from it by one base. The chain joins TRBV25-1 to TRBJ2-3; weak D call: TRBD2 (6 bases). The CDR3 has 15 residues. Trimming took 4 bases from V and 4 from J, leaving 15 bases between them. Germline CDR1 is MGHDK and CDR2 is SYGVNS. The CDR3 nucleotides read TGTGCCAGCAGTGCGAACAGGAGGGACGCAGATACGCAGTATTTT. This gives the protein CASSANRRDADTQYF.

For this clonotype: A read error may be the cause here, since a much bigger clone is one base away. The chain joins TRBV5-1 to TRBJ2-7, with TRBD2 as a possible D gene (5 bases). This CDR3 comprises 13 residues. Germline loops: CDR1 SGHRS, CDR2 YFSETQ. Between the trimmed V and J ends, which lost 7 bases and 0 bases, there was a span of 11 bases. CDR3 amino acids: CASGEWSSYEQYF. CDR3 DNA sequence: TGCGCCAGCGGGGAGTGGAGCTCCTACGAGCAGTACTTC. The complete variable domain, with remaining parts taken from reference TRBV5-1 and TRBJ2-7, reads KAGVTQTPRYLIKTRGQQVTLSCSPISGHRSVSWYQQTPGQGLQFLFEYFSETQRNKGNFPGRFSGRQFSNSRSEMNVSTLELGDSALYLCASGEWSSYEQYFGPGTRLTVT.

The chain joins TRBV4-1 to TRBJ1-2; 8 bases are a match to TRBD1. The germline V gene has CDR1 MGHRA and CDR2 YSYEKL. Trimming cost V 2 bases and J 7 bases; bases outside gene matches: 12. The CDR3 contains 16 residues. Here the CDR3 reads CASSQNRQGAPFGYTF. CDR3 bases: TGCGCCAGCAGCCAAAATAGGCAGGGGGCGCCTTTTGGCTACACCTTC.

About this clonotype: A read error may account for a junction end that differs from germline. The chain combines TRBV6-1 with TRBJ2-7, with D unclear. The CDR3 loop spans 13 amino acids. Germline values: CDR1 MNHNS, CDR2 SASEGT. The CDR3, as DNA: TGTGTCAGCAGTGCCCGGTGGGCTCTCGAGCAGTACTTC. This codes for CVSSARWALEQYF.

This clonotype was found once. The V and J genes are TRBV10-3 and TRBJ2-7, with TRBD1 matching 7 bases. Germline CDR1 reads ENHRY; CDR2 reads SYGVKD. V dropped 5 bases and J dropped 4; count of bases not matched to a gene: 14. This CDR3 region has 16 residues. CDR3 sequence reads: CAISKWTGDMTYEQYF. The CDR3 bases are TGTGCCATCAGTAAGTGGACAGGTGACATGACATACGAGCAGTACTTC.

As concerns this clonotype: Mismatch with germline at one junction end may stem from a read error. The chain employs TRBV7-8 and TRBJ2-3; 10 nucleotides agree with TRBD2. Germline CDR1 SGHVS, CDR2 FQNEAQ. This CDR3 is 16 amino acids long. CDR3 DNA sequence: TGCGCCAGCAGCTCAGGAGCGGGAGGGCCCGGTGATACGCAGTATTTT. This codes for CASSSGAGGPGDTQYF.

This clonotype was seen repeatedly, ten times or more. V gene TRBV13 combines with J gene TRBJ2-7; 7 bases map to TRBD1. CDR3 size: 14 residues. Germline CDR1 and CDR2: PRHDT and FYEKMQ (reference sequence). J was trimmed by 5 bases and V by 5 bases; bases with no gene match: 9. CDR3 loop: CASSPRTGRHEQYF. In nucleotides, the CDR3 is TGTGCCAGCAGCCCTCGGACAGGCCGGCACGAGCAGTACTTC.